This T cell receptor beta chain was captured by sequencing in a study of cytomegalovirus exposure and HLA in healthy donors. Study observations and caveats: With later analysis, a missense DCLRE1C variant became linked to TCR beta V- and J-gene trimming. Likely technical artifact: a cluster of highly shared sequence variants.

PCR used 60 Vbeta primers and 13 Jbeta primers. The table came from immunoSEQ multiplex PCR; TCRdb's copy has only in-frame clones and leaves some out. The sample has more than 95,000 clones, roughly 80% seen once. Trimming shortened V by 3 bases and J by 1 base, and 22 bases separated the two germline ends. CDR1 is KGHSH and CDR2 is LQKENI in the germline V gene. The CDR3 has 19 residues. This clone appeared once. The antigen is undetermined. This sequence joins TRBV18 and TRBJ1-3; D gene unclear. The TCR originated in a man younger than 45 in good health and CMV-seropositive. Specimen: PBMCs. CDR3 in amino acids: CASSPGERSLRGSGNTIYF. The CDR3 coding sequence is TGTGCCAGCTCACCCGGAGAGAGGAGTCTTCGGGGATCTGGAAACACCATATATTTT.